Presented here are 27 T cell receptor beta chains from one specimen sequenced in a study of cytomegalovirus exposure and HLA in healthy donors. The PCR employed 60 Vbeta primers together with 13 Jbeta primers. The table came from immunoSEQ multiplex PCR; TCRdb's copy has only in-frame clones and leaves some out. The sample has around 230,000 clones; around 76% are singletons. Sequenced material: PBMCs. The receptor set was obtained from a man aged 40-49 years in good health and CMV-seropositive.

This clone was counted once. J is TRBJ1-2 and V is TRBV11-2, with 7 positions matching TRBD1. The CDR3 length is 12 residues. V dropped 9 bases and J dropped 4; count of bases not matched to a gene: 5. CDR1 is SGHAT and CDR2 is FQNNGV in the germline V gene. The CDR3 sequence is CASTGVSYGYTF. CDR3 nucleotide sequence: TGTGCCAGTACAGGGGTTTCCTATGGCTACACCTTC.

The J gene is TRBJ1-5, the V gene TRBV29-1; weak D call: TRBD1 (5 bases). There are 14 residues in the CDR3. Germline lookup yields CDR1 SQVTM and CDR2 ANQGSEA. Trimming removed 7 bases at V and 2 bases at J, with 15 bases between. The CDR3 DNA reads TGCAGCGCCTCGGGGGGGGTTGGCAATCAGCCCCAGCATTTT. This encodes CSASGGVGNQPQHF.

The J gene is TRBJ1-2, the V gene TRBV7-9; TRBD1 aligns across 8 bases. This CDR3 is 14 amino acids long. J lost 3 bases, V lost 5 bases, and 5 bases had no gene match. CDR1 and CDR2 from the germline V gene are SEHNR and FQNEAQ (reference sequence). CDR3 sequence (DNA): TGTGCCAGCAGCGACAGGGGTCCCTACTATGGCTACACCTTC. Protein: CASSDRGPYYGYTF.

V usage is TRBV4-1 and J usage is TRBJ2-1; 9 bases map to TRBD2. The CDR3 sequence is 15 residues long. Germline CDR1 is MGHRA and CDR2 is YSYEKL. Germline trimming cut 0 bases from V and 8 bases from J; bases unmatched to any gene: 5. The CDR3 reads CASSQEGGRADEQFF. CDR3 nucleotides: TGCGCCAGCAGCCAAGAGGGCGGGAGGGCCGATGAGCAGTTCTTC.

V is TRBV14 and J is TRBJ2-5, with D possibly matching TRBD1 (5 bases). The CDR3 contains 18 residues. Trimming removed 1 base at V and 5 bases at J, with 23 bases between. The V gene's germline CDR1 is SGHDN and CDR2 FVKESK. CDR3 nucleotides: TGTGCCAGCAGCCAAGGGGTCGGCAGGGTAATGTTTGGGGAGACCCAGTACTTC. Translating it yields CASSQGVGRVMFGETQYF.

V is TRBV9 and J is TRBJ2-5, with D possibly being TRBD2 (5 bases). The CDR3 sequence is 14 residues long. Germline CDR1 is SGDLS and CDR2 is YYNGEE. V lost 4 bases and J lost 1, with 11 bases in between. The chain's CDR3 is CASSLRVAQETQYF. In DNA form, the CDR3 reads TGTGCCAGCAGCCTGCGGGTAGCCCAAGAGACCCAGTACTTC.

V and J are TRBV11-1 and TRBJ2-1; D call uncertain. Deletions cut 2 bases from V and 6 bases from J, with 8 bases between. Per germline, CDR1 SGHAT and CDR2 FQDESV (reference sequence). The CDR3 covers 13 residues. The CDR3 DNA reads as TGTGCCAGCAGCTTATTACCGAGCAATGAGCAGTTCTTC. Amino acids: CASSLLPSNEQFF.

The CDR3 here is CASSGLADYNEQFF. The CDR3 region has the DNA TGTGCCAGCAGTGGCCTAGCGGATTACAATGAGCAGTTCTTC. V and J are TRBV6-4 and TRBJ2-1; 7 bases line up with TRBD2. Looked up from germline, CDR1 is MRHNA and CDR2 is SNTAGT. This CDR3 is 14 amino acids long. The trim removed 4 bases at V and 4 bases at J, leaving 4 bases unmatched.

This clone was seen a single time. In DNA form, the CDR3 reads TGCGCCAGCAGCTGGGCGGGGGCAGCTGGCTACACCTTC. Protein sequence: CASSWAGAAGYTF. This rearrangement joins TRBV5-1 to TRBJ1-2; tentatively, D is TRBD1 (6 bases). The CDR3 runs 13 residues. The germline V and J ends were trimmed by 3 bases and 7 bases, with 13 bases remaining between them. Germline loops: CDR1 SGHRS, CDR2 YFSETQ.

The chain uses TRBV27 and TRBJ1-1; TRBD1 agrees at 7 bases. CDR1 is MNHEY, CDR2 SMNVEV, per germline (reference sequence). J gave up 5 bases and V 3 bases, and 12 bases lay outside the gene matches. This CDR3 has 16 residues. CDR3 loop: CASSFLRRGRGTEAFF. The DNA of the CDR3 is TGTGCCAGCAGTTTCCTGAGGAGGGGGCGAGGGACTGAAGCTTTCTTT.

J is TRBJ2-1 and V is TRBV5-4; the match to TRBD2 covers 10 bases. V trimming: 1 base; J trimming: 8 bases; junction bases outside the gene matches: 9. The CDR3 is 16 residues long. Looked up from germline, CDR1 is SGHNT and CDR2 is YYREEE (reference sequence). The CDR3 DNA reads TGTGCCAGCAGCTTGAGGCTAGCGGGAGCTCGCGATGAGCAGTTCTTC. Encoded protein: CASSLRLAGARDEQFF.

This clone turned up a few times. The chain combines TRBV25-1 with TRBJ1-5, with 10 bases aligning to TRBD1. V lost 2 bases, J lost 3 bases, and 1 base stayed unmatched. Germline V gene lookup returns CDR1 MGHDK and CDR2 SYGVNS. CDR3 length: 15 amino acids. The CDR3 here is CASSEGTGDNQPQHF. CDR3 nucleotides: TGTGCCAGCAGTGAAGGGACAGGGGACAATCAGCCCCAGCATTTT.

This clone was picked up one time. The rearrangement uses TRBV15 and TRBJ2-2; TRBD2 is a possible D gene (6 bases). CDR3 length: 15 residues. CDR1 is LNHNV and CDR2 is YYDKDF in the germline V gene (reference sequence). Trimming cost V 5 bases and J 6 bases, with 16 bases left between them. CDR3 protein: CATSSSAGTSGELFF. The CDR3 DNA sequence: TGTGCCACCAGCTCCTCGGCGGGAACATCCGGGGAGCTGTTTTTT.

This clone was counted only a few times. Other nucleotide sequences from this sample produce the same CDR3. The rearrangement uses TRBV4-1 and TRBJ1-1; 8 bases fit TRBD1. The germline V gene encodes CDR1 MGHRA and CDR2 YSYEKL. Unmatched junction bases numbered 2, after V lost 1 base and J lost 4 bases. The CDR3 runs 14 residues. CDR3 bases: TGCGCCAGCAGCCAAGCGGACAGGGTCACTGAAGCTTTCTTT. It yields the protein CASSQADRVTEAFF.

The V and J genes are TRBV30 and TRBJ2-7; the D gene is possibly TRBD2 (5 bases). CDR1 and CDR2 (germline): GTSNPN, SVGIG (reference sequence). This CDR3 is built from 11 residues. V lost 2 bases to trimming and J lost 8 bases, with 10 bases between them. The CDR3 loop reads CAWSPGLKQYF. In DNA form, the CDR3 reads TGTGCCTGGAGTCCTGGACTTAAGCAGTACTTC.

The V gene is TRBV7-9, the J gene TRBJ2-1, with D hard to call. From germline, CDR1 is SEHNR and CDR2 FQNEAQ (reference sequence). Trimming shortened V by 5 bases and J by 3 bases, and 8 bases separated the two germline ends. This CDR3 contains 13 residues. The CDR3 sequence: CASSPGVYNEQFF. Here the CDR3 DNA reads TGTGCCAGCAGCCCGGGTGTCTACAATGAGCAGTTCTTC.

This clone was detected only a few times. The chain combines TRBV5-4 with TRBJ2-7; 9 positions agree with TRBD1. V dropped 2 bases and J dropped 5; count of bases not matched to a gene: 5. The CDR3 is 14 residues long. In germline, CDR1 is SGHNT, CDR2 YYREEE (reference sequence). The CDR3 bases are TGTGCCAGCAGCTTAAGACAGGGGGACGACGAGCAGTACTTC. Residues: CASSLRQGDDEQYF.

The CDR3, as DNA: TGTGCCAGCAGCTTAGCGCCTAATCAGCCCCAGCATTTT. Protein sequence: CASSLAPNQPQHF. V is TRBV7-3 and J is TRBJ1-5; D not resolved. The V end was cut by 2 bases, the J end by 4 bases, with 6 bases between. CDR3 length: 13 amino acids. Per the germline V gene, CDR1 is SGHTA and CDR2 is FQGTGA.

This chain uses TRBV27 with TRBJ2-7; possible D gene TRBD1, 6 bases. Trimming removed 2 bases at V and 0 bases at J, with 23 bases between. The V gene's germline CDR1 is MNHEY and CDR2 SMNVEV (reference sequence). The CDR3 totals 19 residues. The CDR3 DNA reads TGTGCCAGCAGTTTAATGCCCGCCTCACAGGGTTCGAGCTCCTACGAGCAGTACTTC. Translation: CASSLMPASQGSSSYEQYF.

The J gene is TRBJ1-5, the V gene TRBV5-1; D call uncertain. Per the germline V gene, CDR1 is SGHRS and CDR2 is YFSETQ. The length of the CDR3 is 11 residues. V shed 5 bases and J shed 5 bases, with 5 bases lying between them. Written as DNA, the CDR3 is TGCGCCAGCAGGAGGCATCAGCCCCAGCATTTT. This encodes CASRRHQPQHF.

V and J are TRBV9 and TRBJ2-1; possible D gene TRBD2, 5 bases. This CDR3 contains 14 residues. V was pared by 2 bases and J by 8 bases, with 14 bases between. Germline CDR1 is SGDLS and CDR2 is YYNGEE. The CDR3 spells CASSVSYWGDEQFF. CDR3 nucleotides: TGTGCCAGCAGCGTCTCCTATTGGGGAGATGAGCAGTTCTTC. The full variable domain, completed using reference TRBV9 and TRBJ2-1, is DSGVTQTPKHLITATGQRVTLRCSPRSGDLSVYWYQQSLDQGLQFLIQYYNGEERAKGNILERFSAQQFPDLHSELNLSSLELGDSALYFCASSVSYWGDEQFFGPGTRLTVL.

The chain couples TRBV12-5 to TRBJ2-2; 7 bases fit TRBD2. Trimming took 5 bases from V and 6 from J; bases not matched to a gene: 6. Per germline, CDR1 LGHNT and CDR2 FRNRAP. This CDR3 is 14 amino acids long. The CDR3 sequence is CASGSGILAGELFF. Here the CDR3 DNA reads TGTGCTAGTGGTAGCGGGATCTTGGCCGGGGAGCTGTTTTTT.

The chain combines TRBV6-5 with TRBJ2-7; possible D gene TRBD2, 6 bases. Trimming stripped 6 bases from V and 0 bases from J, with 9 bases between. Germline V gene sequence: CDR1 MNHEY, CDR2 SVGAGI. This CDR3 has 13 residues. The CDR3 reads CASSQAGSYEQYF. The CDR3 region has the DNA TGTGCCAGCAGCCAAGCGGGCTCCTACGAGCAGTACTTC.

The V and J genes are TRBV4-1 and TRBJ1-4, with D perhaps TRBD1 (5 bases). V was cut by 0 bases and J by 8 bases, with 13 bases left in between. Per the germline V gene, CDR1 is MGHRA and CDR2 is YSYEKL. This CDR3 has 15 amino acids. Here the CDR3 reads CASSQEGTRGEKLFF. The DNA for the CDR3 is TGCGCCAGCAGCCAAGAGGGGACGCGGGGCGAAAAACTGTTTTTT.

This chain joins TRBV6-5 and TRBJ1-2; TRBD1 matches at 10 bases. The CDR3 has 13 residues. V was clipped by 4 bases and J by 5 bases; unmatched bases: 1. CDR1 MNHEY and CDR2 SVGAGI come from the germline V gene. CDR3 in amino acids: CASSWTGGYGYTF. CDR3 nucleotide sequence: TGTGCCAGCAGTTGGACAGGGGGTTATGGCTACACCTTC.

The chain links TRBV19 to TRBJ1-1, with 10 bases fitting TRBD1. CDR1 LNHDA and CDR2 SQIVND come from the germline V gene (reference sequence). The junction had 5 bases not matched to a gene; V was cut back by 4 bases and J by 6 bases. The CDR3 has 14 residues. The CDR3 loop reads CASSKGQGGAEAFF. CDR3 nucleotide sequence: TGTGCCAGTAGTAAAGGACAGGGGGGGGCTGAAGCTTTCTTT.

The chain joins TRBV5-1 to TRBJ2-5; TRBD2 matches 9 bases. The J call may be in error: the DNA end matches TRBJ2-7 better. Looked up from germline, CDR1 is SGHRS and CDR2 is YFSETQ. The CDR3 loop spans 15 amino acids. The CDR3: CASTQSAGGKYEQYF. As DNA, the CDR3 is TGCGCCAGCACCCAATCAGCGGGAGGAAAATACGAGCAGTACTTC.